Below, one T cell receptor (beta chain) is given with its context. The junction does not match germline at one end; this may be a read error. These data are taken from a study of CD8 T cells in Susac syndrome. Reverse transcription of about 0.5 to 1 ug RNA was carried out with random hexamers. Across 54 Vbeta and 13 Jbeta, immunoSEQ multiplex PCR amplified TCR beta CDR3. TCRdb redid the calling of the immunoSEQ multiplex PCR reads with MiXCR, one entry per CDR3 protein. Found here are under 200,000 distinct CDR3 sequences, approximately 96% of them singletons; the top ten hold 0.15% to 0.2%. The CDR3 has 13 residues. Germline-derived CDR1 and CDR2 are MNHNY and SVGAGI (reference sequence).

Sequencing input: CD8+ T cells from PBMCs. The chain carries TRBV6-6 and TRBJ1-4; TRBD1 aligns across 7 bases. The clonotype was recovered from a human donor with multiple sclerosis. The CDR3: CASSYSKLGTATF. The CDR3 coding sequence is TGTGCCAGCAGTTACTCGAAGCTCGGGACAGCGACTTTT.